The 5 T cell receptor beta chains given below trace back to one sample, sequenced in a study of T cell responses to AZD1222 COVID-19 vaccine. Repertoires were generated with immunoSEQ multiplex PCR, while TCRdb's copy carries only in-frame clones and drops some. The sample lists 140,000 or so clones, approximately 90% occurring once. Sequenced material: peripheral blood, taken 28 days after the second AZD1222 dose. The receptors were gathered from an adult who received the AZD1222 COVID-19 vaccine.

The chain joins TRBV11-2 to TRBJ2-3; TRBD2 matches at 9 bases. J lost 5 bases, V lost 4 bases, and 13 bases had no gene match. Germline CDR1 and CDR2: SGHAT and FQNNGV. This CDR3 region has 17 residues. The chain's CDR3 is CASSSSVVAGARDTQYF. The CDR3 DNA follows: TGTGCCAGCAGCTCCTCCGTGGTAGCGGGAGCTCGAGATACGCAGTATTTT.

V and J are TRBV2 and TRBJ1-5, with D unclear. Germline lookup yields CDR1 SNHLY and CDR2 FYNNEI. This CDR3 region has 15 residues. Deletions cut 7 bases from V and 6 bases from J, with 19 bases between. DNA for the CDR3: TGTGCCAGCATCGGGGATGTAGGGTTCGGTCAGCCCCAGCATTTT. Amino acids: CASIGDVGFGQPQHF.

The rearrangement uses TRBV9 and TRBJ1-6; TRBD1 matches at 7 bases. CDR3 size: 14 residues. CDR1 is SGDLS and CDR2 is YYNGEE in the germline V gene. J lost 5 bases, V lost 6 bases, and 5 bases had no gene match. The CDR3 region is CASTPGQNNSPLHF. DNA of the CDR3: TGTGCCAGCACCCCGGGACAGAATAATTCACCCCTCCACTTT.

The rearrangement joins TRBV12-3 or TRBV12-4 to TRBJ1-2; D is ambiguous. The V gene lost 4 bases and the J gene lost 8 bases, with 8 bases spanning the gap. This CDR3 has 11 residues. In DNA, the CDR3 is TGTGCCAGCAGTTGGGCAGTAGGCTACACCTTC. Translated: CASSWAVGYTF.

This rearrangement joins TRBV30 to TRBJ1-3, with D unresolved. The CDR3 is made up of 15 amino acids. Germline CDR1 is GTSNPN and CDR2 is SVGIG (reference sequence). V was cut by 1 base and J by 0 bases, with 10 bases left in between. The CDR3 DNA reads as TGTGCCTGGAGTGCATCAGGTTTCTCTGGAAACACCATATATTTT. It codes for CAWSASGFSGNTIYF.